Listed here are 32 T cell receptor beta chains from one sample, sequenced in a study of shared clonotypes between healthy human individuals. The method was immunoSEQ multiplex PCR; TCRdb's version includes in-frame clones alone and lacks a portion of them. The sample lists 500,000 to 650,000 clones, 70% to 80% occurring once. Sequencing used PBMCs. These receptors all stem from a woman aged 40 to 55 in good health. Some clones in this sample may be carry-over from other donors' samples.

This clone turned up a few times. This chain joins TRBV28 and TRBJ2-6; D gene ambiguous. From germline, CDR1 is MDHEN and CDR2 SYDVKM. V lost 5 bases and J 4 bases, leaving 12 bases between the germline ends. CDR3 length: 15 amino acids. CDR3 region: CASSPPLVGANVLTF. CDR3 nucleotides: TGTGCCAGCAGTCCCCCACTGGTCGGGGCCAACGTCCTGACTTTC.

The CDR3 DNA sequence: TGTGCCAGCTCACCGACAGGGGCCGCCTACGAGCAGTACTTC. Protein product: CASSPTGAAYEQYF. V and J are TRBV18 and TRBJ2-7; TRBD1 agrees at 8 bases. The CDR3 length is 14 residues. Germline V gene data show CDR1 as KGHSH and CDR2 as LQKENI. With V trimmed by 3 bases and J by 2 bases, 3 bases remained unmatched.

This CDR3 reads CASSVDSSNTGELFF. CDR3 sequence (DNA): TGTGCCAGCAGCGTTGATTCCTCAAACACCGGGGAGCTGTTTTTT. The chain is built from TRBV9 and TRBJ2-2, with D hard to call. Trimming pared 2 bases from V and 2 bases from J, leaving 10 bases between. Per germline, CDR1 SGDLS and CDR2 YYNGEE. The CDR3 totals 15 residues.

CDR3 amino acids: CAWGLERYGYTF. The CDR3 DNA is TGTGCCTGGGGGTTAGAACGCTATGGCTACACCTTC. This chain connects TRBV30 to TRBJ1-2; D unclear. Germline V gene sequence: CDR1 GTSNPN, CDR2 SVGIG (reference sequence). V was pared by 5 bases and J by 4 bases, with 11 bases between. The CDR3 loop spans 12 amino acids.

In this sample, this clone turned up once. The V call is TRBV4-1, the J call TRBJ2-7, with 9 nucleotides matching TRBD1. From germline, CDR1 is MGHRA and CDR2 YSYEKL. This CDR3 region has 18 residues. Trimming cost V 2 bases and J 3 bases; bases outside gene matches: 14. Written as DNA, the CDR3 is TGCGCCAGCAGCCAAAAGTCGCCCGGGACAGGGAAAAACTACGAGCAGTACTTC. Translated, it gives CASSQKSPGTGKNYEQYF.

This chain connects TRBV19 to TRBJ2-2, with TRBD2 matching 9 bases. The germline CDR1 and CDR2 sequences are LNHDA and SQIVND (reference sequence). Germline trimming cut 4 bases from V and 4 bases from J; bases unmatched to any gene: 7. The CDR3 is 16 amino acids. In DNA, the CDR3 is TGTGCCAGTAGTAGGCGGGAGGGCCTTGGCACCGGGGAGCTGTTTTTT. Its translation: CASSRREGLGTGELFF.

The chain combines TRBV7-2 with TRBJ2-5; 7 bases match TRBD1. The V and J ends lost 2 bases and 1 base, in that order; junction bases with no gene match: 4. The CDR3 consists of 15 residues. Germline-derived CDR1 and CDR2 are SGHTA and FQGNSA. CDR3 protein: CASSLLTGLQETQYF. The CDR3 region has the DNA TGTGCCAGCAGCTTACTGACAGGGCTCCAAGAGACCCAGTACTTC. The whole variable domain, filled in from reference TRBV7-2 and TRBJ2-5, reads GAGVSQSPSNKVTEKGKDVELRCDPISGHTALYWYRQSLGQGLEFLIYFQGNSAPDKSGLPSDRFSAERTGGSVSTLTIQRTQQEDSAVYLCASSLLTGLQETQYFGPGTRLLVL.

The chain employs TRBV6-6 and TRBJ2-5, with 9 bases aligning to TRBD1. The CDR3 runs 14 residues. V gave up 6 bases and J gave up 5 bases; unmatched junction bases: 7. CDR1 and CDR2 (germline): MNHNY, SVGAGI (reference sequence). In nucleotides, the CDR3 is TGTGCCAGCAGCCTACAGGGGGCTAGGGAGACCCAGTACTTC. Its translation: CASSLQGARETQYF.

This clone was seen only once. The chain has TRBV6-6 and TRBJ2-4, with TRBD2 matching over 11 bases. V was clipped by 4 bases and J by 2 bases; unmatched bases: 1. Looked up from germline, CDR1 is MNHNY and CDR2 is SVGAGI (reference sequence). The CDR3 covers 15 residues. CDR3 DNA sequence: TGTGCCAGCAGTTTAGCGGGAGGGACCAAAAACATTCAGTACTTC. Its protein product is CASSLAGGTKNIQYF.

The chain couples TRBV4-1 to TRBJ1-4; D ambiguous. Germline V gives CDR1 MGHRA, CDR2 YSYEKL. The CDR3 covers 16 residues. Trimming removed 5 bases from V and 0 bases from J, with 13 bases in between. DNA for the CDR3: TGCGCCAGCAGCTCTCGTCAGTCCGCAACTAATGAAAAACTGTTTTTT. It codes for CASSSRQSATNEKLFF.

This clone came up a few times. The V and J genes are TRBV6-5 and TRBJ1-2; possible D gene TRBD1, 5 bases. CDR3 length equals 16 residues. The V gene lost 0 bases and the J gene lost 4 bases, with 15 bases spanning the gap. In germline, CDR1 is MNHEY, CDR2 SVGAGI. CDR3 sequence: CASSYSSARAFYGYTF. CDR3 DNA sequence: TGTGCCAGCAGTTACTCGAGTGCCAGGGCTTTCTATGGCTACACCTTC.

The chain recombines TRBV6-1 with TRBJ2-2; D uncertain. Trimming shortened V by 0 bases and J by 6 bases, and 11 bases separated the two germline ends. This CDR3 is built from 15 residues. The germline V gene encodes CDR1 MNHNS and CDR2 SASEGT. Here the CDR3 reads CASSEAPHRPGELFF. CDR3 bases: TGTGCCAGCAGTGAAGCCCCCCACCGCCCCGGGGAGCTGTTTTTT.

The chain employs TRBV4-1 and TRBJ1-4; 7 bases map to TRBD1. J was trimmed by 0 bases and V by 6 bases; bases with no gene match: 7. Germline lookup yields CDR1 MGHRA and CDR2 YSYEKL. The CDR3 totals 16 residues. CDR3: CASSRDRDTTNEKLFF. CDR3 nucleotide sequence: TGCGCCAGCAGTCGGGACAGAGATACAACTAATGAAAAACTGTTTTTT.

Remarks on this clone: A read error may explain this, as a much larger clone is one base away. This specimen includes other DNA sequences encoding the same CDR3. The rearrangement uses TRBV5-4 and TRBJ1-2; no clear D. CDR1 is SGHNT, CDR2 YYREEE, per germline (reference sequence). The V and J ends lost 5 bases and 4 bases respectively, with 9 bases between them. CDR3 length: 12 residues. The CDR3 coding sequence is TGTGCCAGCAGTTGGGATGGCTATGGCTACACCTTC. It is translated as CASSWDGYGYTF.

V is TRBV5-1 and J is TRBJ1-1; D is ambiguous. Trimming left V 4 bases short and J 7 bases short, with 11 bases between. Germline V gene sequence: CDR1 SGHRS, CDR2 YFSETQ. The CDR3 totals 12 residues. This CDR3 reads CASSPGGGEAFF. The CDR3 nucleotides are TGCGCCAGCAGCCCCGGCGGCGGTGAAGCTTTCTTT. The whole variable domain, remainder taken from reference TRBV5-1 and TRBJ1-1, is KAGVTQTPRYLIKTRGQQVTLSCSPISGHRSVSWYQQTPGQGLQFLFEYFSETQRNKGNFPGRFSGRQFSNSRSEMNVSTLELGDSALYLCASSPGGGEAFFGQGTRLTVV.

The rearrangement joins TRBV6-5 to TRBJ1-5; no clear D. Germline lookup yields CDR1 MNHEY and CDR2 SVGAGI. V was shortened by 4 bases and J by 0 bases, with 10 bases between the two germline ends. The CDR3 is 15 residues long. As DNA, the CDR3 is TGTGCCAGCAGTTCGCGGGCAGCTAGCAATCAGCCCCAGCATTTT. This sequence encodes CASSSRAASNQPQHF.

There are many counts of this clone. The chain couples TRBV6-1 to TRBJ2-7; 8 bases are a match to TRBD1. CDR1 is MNHNS, CDR2 SASEGT, per germline. V lost 1 base and J lost 5; bases outside the gene matches: 4. CDR3 length: 14 amino acids. The CDR3 DNA is TGTGCCAGCAGTGAAGGGACAGGGATCGACGAGCAGTACTTC. Amino acid sequence: CASSEGTGIDEQYF.

The genes are TRBV7-2 and TRBJ2-1; tentatively, D is TRBD1 or TRBD2 (5 bases each). Germline V gives CDR1 SGHTA, CDR2 FQGNSA. This CDR3 spans 15 amino acids. Trimming took off 5 bases at V and 0 bases at J, with 11 bases between the two ends. CDR3 loop: CASSQGRRSYNEQFF. The CDR3 DNA sequence: TGTGCCAGCAGCCAGGGACGCCGCTCCTACAATGAGCAGTTCTTC.

The J gene is TRBJ2-7, the V gene TRBV18; D uncertain. The V and J ends lost 2 bases and 0 bases respectively, with 11 bases between them. The CDR3 has 15 amino acids. Germline lookup yields CDR1 KGHSH and CDR2 LQKENI. The CDR3 bases are TGTGCCAGCTCACCAATGGCGGAACGCTCCTACGAGCAGTACTTC. This codes for CASSPMAERSYEQYF.

This rearrangement joins TRBV25-1 to TRBJ2-3; TRBD2 agrees at 10 bases. The CDR3 sequence is 16 residues long. The junction had 9 bases not matched to a gene; V was cut back by 6 bases and J by 3 bases. Germline V gives CDR1 MGHDK, CDR2 SYGVNS. CDR3 amino acids: CASSLGLAGDTDTQYF. DNA for the CDR3: TGTGCCAGCAGCCTGGGGCTAGCGGGAGATACAGATACGCAGTATTTT.

This clone was counted once. This chain connects TRBV4-2 to TRBJ2-1, with a weak D call TRBD2 (7 bases). Looked up from germline, CDR1 is LGHNA and CDR2 is YNFKEQ. With 0 bases removed from V and 4 bases from J, the gap between germline ends came to 13 bases. This CDR3 has 16 amino acids. This chain's CDR3 is CASSQEWRGPYNEQFF. In DNA form, the CDR3 reads TGTGCCAGCAGCCAAGAATGGCGGGGGCCATACAATGAGCAGTTCTTC.

Notes on this clone: An end of the junction does not agree with germline; a read error may underlie this. Different DNA sequences within this sample yield the same CDR3. The chain recombines TRBV30 with TRBJ2-1; the D is unclear. The CDR3 is 13 amino acids. The germline gives CDR1 GTSNPN, CDR2 SVGIG (reference sequence). CDR3 sequence: CAWSVKLYNEQFF. The CDR3, as DNA: TGCGCCTGGAGTGTGAAACTCTACAATGAGCAGTTCTTC.

This clone has a handful of counts. The J gene is TRBJ2-4, the V gene TRBV5-8, with D perhaps matching TRBD2 (6 bases). The CDR3 consists of 15 residues. V lost 3 bases to trimming and J lost 0 bases, with 10 bases between them. Germline loops: CDR1 SGHTS, CDR2 YDEGEE. The CDR3 DNA follows: TGTGCCAGCAGCTGGGGGGATATAGCCAAAAACATTCAGTACTTC. Amino acids: CASSWGDIAKNIQYF.

The chain joins TRBV4-3 to TRBJ1-4, with D perhaps TRBD1 (5 bases). From germline, CDR1 is LGHNA and CDR2 YSLEER. The CDR3 has 15 residues. Trimming pared 1 base from V and 6 bases from J, leaving 12 bases between. The CDR3 DNA is TGCGCCAGCAGCCAAGCGGGGGGACGACATGAAAAACTGTTTTTT. Amino acid sequence: CASSQAGGRHEKLFF.

This clone has just one count. V and J are TRBV10-3 and TRBJ2-7; D may correspond to TRBD1 or TRBD2 (5 bases each). The CDR3 spans 14 residues. Germline V gives CDR1 ENHRY, CDR2 SYGVKD. Trimming removed 6 bases from V and 4 bases from J, with 16 bases in between. The CDR3 is CAISPDRDRYEQYF. Written as DNA, the CDR3 is TGTGCCATCAGCCCTGACCGGGACCGATACGAGCAGTACTTC.

This chain joins TRBV7-8 and TRBJ2-3; 7 nucleotides agree with TRBD2. This CDR3 has 19 residues. With V trimmed by 4 bases and J by 6 bases, 22 bases remained unmatched. Germline lookup yields CDR1 SGHVS and CDR2 FQNEAQ. CDR3 region: CASSSSPLLSSGGRDTQYF. CDR3 coding DNA: TGTGCCAGCAGCTCCAGCCCCCTTTTATCTAGCGGAGGGAGGGATACGCAGTATTTT.

As DNA, the CDR3 is TGCGCCAGCAGCTTGGATGGCGTAGGCAGGGACGACACCGGGGAGCTGTTTTTT. Encoded protein: CASSLDGVGRDDTGELFF. The V and J genes are TRBV5-1 and TRBJ2-2; the D call may be TRBD1 or TRBD2 (5 bases each). CDR1 is SGHRS, CDR2 YFSETQ, per germline. The V end lost 0 bases, the J end lost 3 bases, and 18 bases lay between the germline ends. The CDR3 runs 18 residues.

The V and J genes are TRBV19 and TRBJ2-7; D gene uncertain. V was shortened by 3 bases and J by 2 bases, with 14 bases between the two germline ends. Germline V CDR1 and CDR2: LNHDA, SQIVND (reference sequence). This CDR3 has 15 amino acids. CDR3 in amino acids: CASSIRRTATYEQYF. In DNA, the CDR3 is TGTGCCAGTAGTATTCGTCGGACGGCAACCTACGAGCAGTACTTC.

The V call is TRBV5-4, the J call TRBJ2-3, with unresolved D. CDR1 is SGHNT and CDR2 is YYREEE in the germline V gene (reference sequence). The length of the CDR3 is 13 residues. V was pared by 3 bases and J by 6 bases, with 11 bases between. CDR3 in DNA: TGTGCCAGCAGCTGGCCGTCCGTTGATACGCAGTATTTT. Its protein product is CASSWPSVDTQYF.

The chain employs TRBV28 and TRBJ1-4; 7 nucleotides match TRBD1. The V segment lost 10 bases and the J segment 5 bases; nucleotides outside the gene matches: 7. Germline V gene sequence: CDR1 MDHEN, CDR2 SYDVKM. The CDR3 is 13 residues long. The CDR3 DNA is TGTGCCATTCTGGACAGGAGCAATGAAAAACTGTTTTTT. Amino acid sequence: CAILDRSNEKLFF.

Note on this clone: The junction shows a germline mismatch at one end, possibly a read error. CDR3 nucleotides: TGCGCCAGCAGCCAACGACTACTAGAGACCTACGAGCAGTACTTC. Its translation is CASSQRLLETYEQYF. The gene calls are TRBV5-4 and TRBJ2-7, with D possibly TRBD2 on 5 matching bases. CDR3 size: 15 residues. Germline lookup yields CDR1 SGHNT and CDR2 YYREEE (reference sequence).

In its sample, this clone was seen many times. The sample carries other DNA sequences with the same CDR3. The chain joins TRBV5-6 to TRBJ1-1; maybe TRBD1 (5 bases). From germline, CDR1 is SGHDT and CDR2 YYEEEE. There are 13 residues in the CDR3. V lost 1 base and J lost 5, with 9 bases in between. The CDR3 sequence is CASSLKRGTEAFF. As DNA, the CDR3 is TGTGCCAGCAGCTTGAAGAGGGGAACTGAAGCTTTCTTT.